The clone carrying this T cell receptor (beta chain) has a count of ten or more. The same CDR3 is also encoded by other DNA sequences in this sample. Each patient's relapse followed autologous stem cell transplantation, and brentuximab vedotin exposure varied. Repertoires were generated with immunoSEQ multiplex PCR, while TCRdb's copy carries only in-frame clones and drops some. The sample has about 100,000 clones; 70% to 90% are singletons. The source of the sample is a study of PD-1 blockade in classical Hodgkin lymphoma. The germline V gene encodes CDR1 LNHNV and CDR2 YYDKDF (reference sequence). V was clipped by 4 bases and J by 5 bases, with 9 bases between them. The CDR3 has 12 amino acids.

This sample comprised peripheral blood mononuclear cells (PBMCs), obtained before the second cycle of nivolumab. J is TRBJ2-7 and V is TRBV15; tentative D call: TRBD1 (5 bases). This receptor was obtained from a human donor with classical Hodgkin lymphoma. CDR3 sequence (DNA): TGTGCCACCAGCAATCAGGGTAACGAGCAGTACTTC. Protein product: CATSNQGNEQYF.